One and the same sample provided the 20 T cell receptor beta chains below, sequenced in a study of CD8 T cells in Susac syndrome. Random hexamers were used to reverse transcribe an amount of about 0.45 to 1 ug RNA. TCRdb passed the immunoSEQ multiplex PCR reads through MiXCR, listing each CDR3 protein once. The sample carries roughly 300,000 distinct CDR3 sequences, roughly 84% recorded once. Sequences were obtained from CD8+ T cells from PBMCs. These TCRs come from a human donor with multiple sclerosis.

Regarding this clonotype: The junction departs from the called germline gene at one end, perhaps through a read error. The rearrangement links TRBV2 to TRBJ2-7; D is unresolved. The CDR3 totals 11 residues. Germline CDR1 is SNHLY and CDR2 is FYNNEI. The CDR3 is CASSQGLVVNF. In DNA, the CDR3 is TGTGCCAGCAGTCAAGGGTTAGTAGTAAACTTC.

J is TRBJ2-7 and V is TRBV28, with D possibly being TRBD1 or TRBD2 (5 bases each). V lost 6 bases and J 2 bases, leaving 11 bases between the germline ends. The CDR3 length is 13 residues. The germline V gene has CDR1 MDHEN and CDR2 SYDVKM. CDR3 DNA: TGTGCCAGCAGCCTGATGGGGGCCTACGAGCAGTACTTC. Encoded protein: CASSLMGAYEQYF.

The CDR3 nucleotides read TGTGCCAGCAGCTTAGCACGAGGCTGGGGGGGTCGGTTCTTC. Protein: CASSLARGWGGRFF. The gene calls are TRBV7-8 and TRBJ2-1; 7 positions agree with TRBD2. Trimming at V came to 0 bases and at J to 15 bases, leaving 11 bases not matched to a gene. The CDR3 contains 14 residues. Per germline, CDR1 SGHVS and CDR2 FQNEAQ.

The chain combines TRBV6-6 with TRBJ1-1, with 7 bases fitting TRBD1. The CDR3 loop spans 13 amino acids. V dropped 6 bases and J dropped 8; count of bases not matched to a gene: 9. Germline V gene data show CDR1 as MNHNY and CDR2 as SVGAGI (reference sequence). CDR3 DNA sequence: TGTGCCAGCAGGAACACCAGGGGGGGAGAAGCTTTCTTT. It codes for CASRNTRGGEAFF.

This chain links TRBV6-5 with TRBJ1-1, with a possible D match to TRBD1 (5 bases). With 4 bases removed from V and 6 bases from J, the gap between germline ends came to 9 bases. This CDR3 has 12 residues. CDR1 and CDR2 (germline): MNHEY, SVGAGI. In nucleotides, the CDR3 is TGTGCCAGCAGTTGGGAAGGGGCTGAAGCTTTCTTT. Translated: CASSWEGAEAFF.

The gene calls are TRBV20-1 and TRBJ2-1; 7 bases are a match to TRBD2. Germline V gene lookup returns CDR1 DFQATT and CDR2 SNEGSKA (reference sequence). J gave up 2 bases and V 3 bases, and 7 bases lay outside the gene matches. The length of the CDR3 is 15 residues. Here the CDR3 reads CSASMASGTYNEQFF. The CDR3 nucleotides read TGCAGTGCTAGTATGGCTAGCGGTACCTACAATGAGCAGTTCTTC.

The J gene is TRBJ2-2, the V gene TRBV29-1; 14 positions agree with TRBD2. J lost 6 bases, V lost 4 bases, and 10 bases had no gene match. Looked up from germline, CDR1 is SQVTM and CDR2 is ANQGSEA. This CDR3 has 17 amino acids. In DNA, the CDR3 is TGCAGCGTTGGACCTGGGACTAGCGGGAGCAAGGCCGGGGAGCTGTTTTTT. It translates to CSVGPGTSGSKAGELFF.

This chain connects TRBV28 to TRBJ2-7; TRBD2 aligns across 14 bases. The germline CDR1 and CDR2 sequences are MDHEN and SYDVKM. J lost 0 bases, V lost 6 bases, and 16 bases had no gene match. The length of the CDR3 is 20 residues. The CDR3 region has the DNA TGTGCCAGCAGGTCCCGGGACCCCGGGACTAGCGGGAGTAGCTCCTACGAGCAGTACTTC. Translating it yields CASRSRDPGTSGSSSYEQYF.

Only a few counts were recorded for this clonotype. The chain combines TRBV27 with TRBJ1-2; 7 nucleotides line up with TRBD1. The CDR3 has 14 amino acids. The ends lost 8 bases at V and 5 bases at J; junction bases unmatched: 11. CDR1 and CDR2 from the germline V gene are MNHEY and SMNVEV (reference sequence). In nucleotides, the CDR3 is TGTGCCAGCGGGAGAGACAGGGAGGGGTATGGCTACACCTTC. Its protein is CASGRDREGYGYTF.

The genes are TRBV28 and TRBJ2-5; D gene uncertain. Trimming left V 6 bases short and J 5 bases short, with 16 bases between. This CDR3 region has 14 residues. CDR1 is MDHEN, CDR2 SYDVKM, per germline. Written as DNA, the CDR3 is TGTGCCAGCAGACCGCTCGCCTGGACCGAGACCCAGTACTTC. Translation gives CASRPLAWTETQYF.

This chain connects TRBV6-5 to TRBJ1-5; perhaps TRBD1 as D (6 bases). The CDR3 sequence is 15 residues long. CDR1 MNHEY and CDR2 SVGAGI come from the germline V gene. With 5 bases removed from V and 2 bases from J, the gap between germline ends came to 13 bases. The CDR3 DNA follows: TGTGCCAGCAGTCCCGACAGGATCGGCAATCAGCCCCAGCATTTT. This gives the protein CASSPDRIGNQPQHF.

The chain employs TRBV5-1 and TRBJ2-1, with 12 bases that match TRBD1. Germline CDR1 SGHRS, CDR2 YFSETQ. J gave up 9 bases and V 1 base, and 8 bases lay outside the gene matches. This CDR3 has 16 amino acids. The chain's CDR3 is CASSLTGTGGFVEQFF. CDR3 DNA sequence: TGCGCCAGCAGCTTGACCGGGACAGGGGGCTTTGTTGAGCAGTTCTTC.

This chain connects TRBV7-9 to TRBJ2-5; TRBD1 matches 8 bases. The germline V gene has CDR1 SEHNR and CDR2 FQNEAQ (reference sequence). V gave up 5 bases and J gave up 4 bases; unmatched junction bases: 9. The CDR3 covers 15 residues. The CDR3 spells CASSPNDRGGETQYF. The CDR3 coding sequence is TGTGCCAGCAGCCCCAATGACAGGGGTGGAGAGACCCAGTACTTC.

This chain connects TRBV24-1 to TRBJ2-3; 7 nucleotides line up with TRBD2. Germline V gene data show CDR1 as KGHDR and CDR2 as SFDVKD. The V gene end was trimmed by 4 bases and the J gene end by 2 bases; junction bases not matched to a gene: 11. The CDR3 contains 17 residues. CDR3 in DNA: TGTGCCACCAGTGAGGTGGGACTATCCCCCATCACAGATACGCAGTATTTT. Encoded protein: CATSEVGLSPITDTQYF.

This chain links TRBV12-3 or TRBV12-4 with TRBJ1-1; a weak D match, TRBD1 (6 bases). Trimming took off 5 bases at V and 1 base at J, with 14 bases between the two ends. CDR3 length: 15 amino acids. CDR3 bases: TGTGCCAGCAGTCACCCTGTGGACAGGAACACTGAAGCTTTCTTT. Translated, it gives CASSHPVDRNTEAFF.

V gene TRBV7-9 combines with J gene TRBJ2-3; D call uncertain. Per germline, CDR1 SEHNR and CDR2 FQNEAQ (reference sequence). V lost 5 bases and J lost 2, with 11 bases in between. The CDR3 is 14 amino acids. Here the CDR3 DNA reads TGTGCCAGCAGCCCCCCGACTCTCACAGATACGCAGTATTTT. Its translation: CASSPPTLTDTQYF.

V and J are TRBV7-9 and TRBJ2-3; TRBD1 is a possible D gene (5 bases). Germline-derived CDR1 and CDR2 are SEHNR and FQNEAQ (reference sequence). Trimming cost V 4 bases and J 5 bases, with 7 bases left between them. The CDR3 has 12 amino acids. The CDR3 DNA follows: TGTGCCAGCAGCTCTAGGGGAGATACGCAGTATTTT. Amino acid sequence: CASSSRGDTQYF.

The rearrangement uses TRBV28 and TRBJ1-1; D gene unclear. Trimming shortened V by 3 bases and J by 11 bases, and 10 bases separated the two germline ends. Per the germline V gene, CDR1 is MDHEN and CDR2 is SYDVKM. The CDR3 consists of 11 residues. CDR3 DNA: TGTGCCAGCAGTTTCGGGTTCGGGGCTTTCTTT. Its protein is CASSFGFGAFF.

The CDR3 region has the DNA TGTGCCAGCAGTATCCCGGGGGGAGGCAATGAGCAGTTCTTC. Amino acids: CASSIPGGGNEQFF. The V and J genes are TRBV27 and TRBJ2-1, with TRBD2 matching over 7 bases. The germline gives CDR1 MNHEY, CDR2 SMNVEV (reference sequence). This CDR3 contains 14 residues. Trimming cost V 5 bases and J 6 bases; bases outside gene matches: 7.

The chain's CDR3 is CASRTRVSGANVLTF. CDR3 DNA sequence: TGTGCCAGCAGGACCCGGGTGTCTGGGGCCAACGTCCTGACTTTC. V is TRBV9 and J is TRBJ2-6; the D is unclear. This CDR3 contains 15 residues. With 5 bases removed from V and 1 base from J, the gap between germline ends came to 10 bases. CDR1 is SGDLS, CDR2 YYNGEE, per germline.